Below, one T cell receptor beta chain is given with its context. Its target is not known. Trimming left V 2 bases short and J 4 bases short, with 8 bases between. The CDR3 length is 13 residues. Per the germline V gene, CDR1 is SGHTA and CDR2 is FQGTGA. The data were taken from a study of human T cells and chemical hapten exposure. Study at large: The sensitizing agent was 2% DPC, placed on around 2 cm by around 2 cm of upper inner arm skin. Study-level points and caveats: Those TCRs sitting above 1 in 1000 frequency stayed the same with DPC sensitization.

TCRdb independently ran MiXCR on the RACE reads; one entry per CDR3 protein. The sample lists around 99,000 distinct CDR3 sequences, approximately 13% seen once, with 2.1% in the top ten. The time point here: patch test 1, 2 weeks after DPC sensitization. Treatment in this sample: therapeutic diphenylcyclopropenone sensitization with weekly scalp DPC. The rearrangement uses TRBV7-3 and TRBJ2-5; D is possibly TRBD1 (6 bases). The source is a woman aged 40 to 50 with alopecia areata. Some clones in this sample may be carry-over from other donors' samples. The sequenced sample was whole blood, obtained in connection with sensitization to the hapten diphenylcyclopropenone (DPC). CDR3: CASSLPGVETQYF. CDR3 DNA sequence: TGTGCCAGCAGCTTACCAGGGGTAGAGACCCAGTACTTC.